Below are 3 T cell receptor beta chains sequenced from a single sample in a study of early T cells in non-severe SARS-CoV-2 infection. TCRdb reprocessed the 5' RACE reads via MiXCR and lists one record per CDR3 protein. Counted here are about 48,000 distinct CDR3 sequences, 6.2% occurring once; the ten biggest clones make up 6% to 8.5%. The sample in question was whole blood, obtained at baseline. These receptors came from an adult who was a healthcare worker with PCR-confirmed SARS-CoV-2 infection or an uninfected control (not recorded which).

The chain employs TRBV15 and TRBJ2-2; the D is unclear. Trimming pared 0 bases from V and 6 bases from J, leaving 14 bases between. The germline V gene has CDR1 LNHNV and CDR2 YYDKDF (reference sequence). The CDR3 covers 16 residues. This CDR3 is CATSRDITSAPGELFF. The CDR3, as DNA: TGTGCCACCAGCAGAGATATAACATCGGCCCCCGGGGAGCTGTTTTTT.

The chain is built from TRBV7-6 and TRBJ2-2; maybe TRBD1 (6 bases). V lost 4 bases and J lost 0, with 21 bases in between. CDR1 is SGHVS, CDR2 FNYEAQ, per germline. CDR3 length: 19 amino acids. The CDR3 coding sequence is TGTGCCAGCAGCTCCTCTAACCCGGGACATCAGTCGAACACCGGGGAGCTGTTTTTT. Its translation: CASSSSNPGHQSNTGELFF.

There are many counts of this clonotype. The rearrangement joins TRBV5-4 to TRBJ2-2, with 10 bases lining up with TRBD2. Germline trimming cut 0 bases from V and 5 bases from J; bases unmatched to any gene: 7. Germline V lookup: CDR1 SGHNT, CDR2 YYREEE (reference sequence). There are 17 residues in the CDR3. CDR3 nucleotides: TGTGCCAGCAGCTTGGAGCGGGAGGGCCGACGGACCGGGGAGCTGTTTTTT. Residues: CASSLEREGRRTGELFF.